A single sample is the source of the 5 T cell receptor beta chains below, sequenced in a study of blood T cell repertoires in COVID-19. Some clones are missing from TCRdb's copy, which holds only in-frame ones; the method was immunoSEQ multiplex PCR. The sample contains 250,000 or so clones, 91% of which appear only once. The sample was PBMCs or T cells enriched from blood (not recorded which). Receptors were obtained from a man aged 35-49 years who had been exposed to COVID-19.

The CDR3 nucleotides read TGTGCCAGCAGCTCACAGGGAAATGAGCAGTTCTTC. Its translation is CASSSQGNEQFF. V is TRBV5-4 and J is TRBJ2-1; D might be TRBD1 (6 bases). V was pared by 3 bases and J by 7 bases, with 8 bases between. The CDR3 consists of 12 residues. Germline CDR1 and CDR2: SGHNT and YYREEE (reference sequence).

This clone was detected only a few times. V is TRBV19 and J is TRBJ1-1; D is undetermined. V lost 9 bases and J 2 bases, leaving 16 bases between the germline ends. In germline, CDR1 is LNHDA, CDR2 SQIVND (reference sequence). This CDR3 has 14 amino acids. This CDR3 reads CASESREFNTEAFF. For the CDR3, the DNA is TGTGCCAGCGAGTCCCGCGAGTTCAACACTGAAGCTTTCTTT.

The chain is built from TRBV6-5 and TRBJ2-1; D is perhaps TRBD2 (6 bases). Trimming left V 0 bases short and J 5 bases short, with 11 bases between. This CDR3 has 15 amino acids. The germline V gene encodes CDR1 MNHEY and CDR2 SVGAGI. The CDR3 sequence: CASSYSGGRNNEQFF. The CDR3 DNA follows: TGTGCCAGCAGTTACTCGGGGGGACGGAACAATGAGCAGTTCTTC.

The chain employs TRBV5-1 and TRBJ1-2; 7 nucleotides agree with TRBD1. The germline CDR1 and CDR2 sequences are SGHRS and YFSETQ. The CDR3 has 14 amino acids. V shed 2 bases, J shed 0 bases, and the junction held 1 base outside the gene matches. The chain's CDR3 is CASSLGGTNYGYTF. The CDR3 region has the DNA TGCGCCAGCAGCTTAGGGGGCACTAACTATGGCTACACCTTC.

The chain carries TRBV4-1 and TRBJ1-2, with D perhaps matching TRBD1 (5 bases). The CDR3 is 17 residues long. The V gene's germline CDR1 is MGHRA and CDR2 YSYEKL. V gave up 3 bases and J gave up 1 base, with 18 bases separating them. The CDR3 region has the DNA TGCGCCAGCAGCCACCTTTCAACCCAGGGTGATAACTATGGCTACACCTTC. Encoded protein: CASSHLSTQGDNYGYTF.